Listed here are 24 T cell receptor beta chains from one sample, sequenced in a study of molecular identifiers for immune sequencing clone quantification. MiXCR, applied by TCRdb to the PCR reads, yields one record per CDR3 protein. The sample yields around 460,000 distinct CDR3 sequences, 25% seen once. Material: naive CD8+ T cells from blood, with Jurkat cell RNA spiked in. Subset given: FACS-sorted CD8+CD4-CCR7+CD45RA+ naive T cells. These receptor sequences come from a human donor in good health. Some libraries in this study had Jurkat cell RNA spiked in.

This clonotype has a count of ten or more. This chain uses TRBV6-5 with TRBJ2-7, with D tentatively TRBD1 (5 bases). Deletions cut 3 bases from V and 2 bases from J, with 8 bases between. This CDR3 has 13 residues. From germline, CDR1 is MNHEY and CDR2 SVGAGI. The CDR3: CASSYSTAYEQYF. For the CDR3, the DNA is TGTGCCAGCAGTTATTCGACAGCCTACGAGCAGTACTTC.

Of note for this clonotype: Just one base apart from a much larger clone, this may be a read error. V and J are TRBV20-1 and TRBJ2-1; D is perhaps TRBD1 (5 bases). Trimming shortened V by 3 bases and J by 9 bases, and 21 bases separated the two germline ends. Germline V gene data show CDR1 as DFQATT and CDR2 as SNEGSKA (reference sequence). The CDR3 consists of 15 residues. The DNA of the CDR3 is TGCAGTGCTAGTTTAGAAAGGGGTTTGATCGGTGAGCAGTTCTTC. Translated: CSASLERGLIGEQFF.

This clonotype has ten or more counts. The V gene is TRBV5-5, the J gene TRBJ2-2, with D maybe TRBD1 (5 bases). The CDR3 consists of 16 residues. Germline lookup yields CDR1 SGHKS and CDR2 YYEKEE (reference sequence). V lost 1 base and J lost 0, with 10 bases in between. The CDR3 sequence: CASSLLGQSNTGELFF. CDR3 bases: TGTGCCAGCAGCTTGTTGGGGCAATCGAACACCGGGGAGCTGTTTTTT.

For this clonotype: A junction end diverges from the germline sequence, so it may reflect a read error. V usage is TRBV10-2 and J usage is TRBJ2-5; no firm D call. Germline-derived CDR1 and CDR2 are WSHSY and SAAADI. The length of the CDR3 is 12 residues. The CDR3 region has the DNA TGCGCCAGCAGTGAGTACCTAGAGACCCAGTGCTTC. This gives the protein CASSEYLETQCF.

This clonotype was found a few times. The CDR3 spells CASSLQRNYGYTF. The CDR3 DNA follows: TGTGCCAGCAGCCTACAGCGCAACTATGGCTACACCTTC. The chain carries TRBV27 and TRBJ1-2; D uncertain. CDR1 and CDR2 (germline): MNHEY, SMNVEV (reference sequence). Trimming stripped 6 bases from V and 2 bases from J, with 10 bases between. CDR3 size: 13 residues.

CDR3 sequence (DNA): TGCAGTGCTAGAGATTTAGGGGTTGGGTACGAGCAGTACTTC. Its translation: CSARDLGVGYEQYF. This rearrangement joins TRBV20-1 to TRBJ2-7; D possibly corresponds to TRBD1 (5 bases). The CDR3 has 14 residues. CDR1 DFQATT and CDR2 SNEGSKA come from the germline V gene (reference sequence). Trimming removed 0 bases at V and 4 bases at J, with 13 bases between.

This clonotype was found a few times. This CDR3 fails to terminate in the conserved phenylalanine or tryptophan, so it likely reflects a read error. This chain uses TRBV4-1 with TRBJ2-7; no clear D. The V gene lost 0 bases and the J gene lost 6 bases, with 9 bases spanning the gap. From germline, CDR1 is MGHRA and CDR2 YSYEKL. The CDR3 consists of 13 residues. The CDR3 here is CASSQDPGAEQYL. The CDR3, as DNA: TGCGCCAGCAGCCAAGATCCCGGCGCCGAGCAGTACCTC.

This clonotype was recorded many times. The chain has TRBV7-2 and TRBJ2-7; 12 bases align to TRBD2. The CDR3 is made up of 13 amino acids. Germline assignment: CDR1 SGHTA and CDR2 FQGNSA. V shed 6 bases and J 7 bases; nucleotides not matched to a gene: 4. The CDR3 region is CASRPGTSGEQYF. As DNA, the CDR3 is TGTGCCAGCAGGCCCGGGACTAGCGGGGAGCAGTACTTC.

As regards this clonotype: The conserved phenylalanine or tryptophan is not found at the CDR3 terminus, so this likely reflects a read error. The chain carries TRBV29-1 and TRBJ2-5; the D gene is possibly TRBD2 (6 bases). CDR1 and CDR2 (germline): SQVTM, ANQGSEA. This CDR3 contains 14 residues. The ends were cut back, 2 bases at V and 9 bases at J, with 19 bases in the middle. This chain's CDR3 is CSVENRDFQRPQYY. For the CDR3, the DNA is TGCAGCGTTGAAAACCGGGACTTCCAGCGGCCCCAGTACTAC.

The gene calls are TRBV6-5 and TRBJ2-1, with TRBD1 matching 9 bases. Germline values: CDR1 MNHEY, CDR2 SVGAGI. The CDR3 extends over 14 amino acids. The V and J ends lost 6 bases and 7 bases, in that order; junction bases with no gene match: 7. Here the CDR3 reads CASSTGTGFNEQFF. The CDR3 DNA follows: TGTGCCAGCAGCACCGGGACAGGGTTTAATGAGCAGTTCTTC.

This chain links TRBV7-6 with TRBJ1-6; tentatively, D is TRBD1 (5 bases). The CDR3 is 14 amino acids. V lost 5 bases to trimming and J lost 7 bases, with 12 bases between them. CDR1 and CDR2 (germline): SGHVS, FNYEAQ. The DNA of the CDR3 is TGTGCCAGCAGCCCGACAGTAGAAAATTCACCCCTCCACTTT. Protein sequence: CASSPTVENSPLHF.

In its sample, this clonotype was seen a few times. The junction departs from the called germline gene at one end, perhaps through a read error. The chain is built from TRBV7-7 and TRBJ2-7; TRBD1 matches 9 bases. The CDR3 is 16 residues long. Germline V CDR1 and CDR2: SSHAT, FNYEAQ (reference sequence). The CDR3: CASSLGEGQGTYEQYF. The CDR3 DNA reads TGTGCTAGCAGCTTAGGGGAGGGACAGGGTACCTACGAGCAGTACTTC. The full variable domain, completed using reference TRBV7-7 and TRBJ2-7, is GAGVSQSPRYKVTKRGQDVTLRCDPISSHATLYWYQQALGQGPEFLTYFNYEAQPDKSGLPSDRFSAERPEGSISTLTIQRTEQRDSAMYRCASSLGEGQGTYEQYFGPGTRLTVT.

This clonotype was found a few times. This chain joins TRBV27 and TRBJ2-2; D is tentatively TRBD1 or TRBD2 (6 bases each). Germline CDR1 is MNHEY and CDR2 is SMNVEV (reference sequence). V dropped 1 base and J dropped 3 bases, with 9 bases sitting between them. The CDR3 runs to 15 residues. The CDR3: CASSLYREDTGELFF. The CDR3 nucleotides read TGTGCCAGCAGTTTATACAGGGAGGACACCGGGGAGCTGTTTTTT.

The rearrangement joins TRBV9 to TRBJ2-7; tentative D call: TRBD1 (6 bases). Germline V lookup: CDR1 SGDLS, CDR2 YYNGEE. The CDR3 contains 15 residues. V shed 0 bases and J shed 2 bases, with 12 bases lying between them. CDR3 coding DNA: TGTGCCAGCAGCGTAGAGTCAGGGGCGACCTACGAGCAGTACTTC. It specifies CASSVESGATYEQYF.

The chain is built from TRBV6-1 and TRBJ2-2; no definite D call. Germline V CDR1 and CDR2: MNHNS, SASEGT. This CDR3 has 11 amino acids. The V gene lost 8 bases and the J gene lost 6 bases, with 7 bases spanning the gap. Here the CDR3 reads CASLGSGELFF. In DNA, the CDR3 is TGTGCCAGCCTGGGCTCCGGGGAGCTGTTTTTT.

The rearrangement links TRBV28 to TRBJ1-2; D is perhaps TRBD1 (6 bases). CDR1 is MDHEN, CDR2 SYDVKM, per germline. The germline V and J ends were trimmed by 2 bases and 5 bases, with 12 bases remaining between them. The CDR3 has 14 amino acids. CDR3 protein: CASSLRQVLYGYTF. CDR3 DNA sequence: TGTGCCAGCAGTTTACGACAGGTCCTGTATGGCTACACCTTC.

The chain links TRBV21-1 to TRBJ1-1. TRBV21-1 is deemed a pseudogene. This CDR3 is built from 10 residues. The CDR3 DNA follows: TGTGCCAGCAGCAAATGTCGAGCTTTCTTT. Translation gives CASSKCRAFF.

This clonotype was seen more than once but under ten times. CDR3 nucleotides: TGTGCCAGCAGCCAAGGTCTAGCGGGAGGGCCGGGTGAGCAGTACTTC. It is translated as CASSQGLAGGPGEQYF. The genes are TRBV3-1 and TRBJ2-7; the match to TRBD2 covers 12 bases. CDR1 and CDR2 from the germline V gene are LGHDT and YNNKEL (reference sequence). The CDR3 length is 16 residues. V lost 1 base to trimming and J lost 7 bases; unmatched junction nucleotides: 8.

This sequence joins TRBV11-2 and TRBJ1-1; possible D gene TRBD1, 5 bases. Germline V lookup: CDR1 SGHAT, CDR2 FQNNGV. V was shortened by 0 bases and J by 0 bases, with 11 bases between the two germline ends. This CDR3 comprises 16 residues. CDR3 protein: CASSLESDTLNTEAFF. Written as DNA, the CDR3 is TGTGCCAGCAGCTTAGAATCGGACACCTTGAACACTGAAGCTTTCTTT.

This clonotype was seen repeatedly, ten times or more. The chain employs TRBV7-2 and TRBJ1-1, with D hard to call. V was pared by 0 bases and J by 1 base, with 9 bases between. The germline CDR1 and CDR2 sequences are SGHTA and FQGNSA. This CDR3 is built from 15 residues. The CDR3: CASSLAGGTNTEAFF. In nucleotides, the CDR3 is TGTGCCAGCAGCTTAGCGGGAGGCACGAACACTGAAGCTTTCTTT.

This clonotype was found a few times. The chain employs TRBV20-1 and TRBJ1-2; a weak D match, TRBD1 (6 bases). The CDR3 runs 17 residues. CDR1 and CDR2 from the germline V gene are DFQATT and SNEGSKA (reference sequence). The V end lost 6 bases, the J end lost 8 bases, and 31 bases lay between the germline ends. CDR3 in amino acids: CSAFPRGELPNFAGYTF. DNA for the CDR3: TGCAGTGCATTCCCCAGGGGCGAACTACCAAACTTCGCGGGCTACACCTTC.

The chain joins TRBV5-4 to TRBJ2-7; 9 nucleotides agree with TRBD2. The V gene end was trimmed by 9 bases and the J gene end by 5 bases; junction bases not matched to a gene: 12. The CDR3 has 14 amino acids. The germline gives CDR1 SGHNT, CDR2 YYREEE (reference sequence). CDR3 nucleotides: TGTGCCACCTCGGGAGCGGGGGGTCCCCACGAGCAGTACTTC. It specifies CATSGAGGPHEQYF.

J is TRBJ1-3 and V is TRBV4-3, with D maybe TRBD1 (6 bases). CDR1 and CDR2 (germline): LGHNA, YSLEER. The CDR3 runs to 16 residues. The germline V and J ends were trimmed by 3 bases and 3 bases, with 15 bases remaining between them. Here the CDR3 reads CASSQDRLRNGNTIYF. The CDR3 bases are TGCGCCAGCAGCCAGGACAGACTACGAAATGGAAACACCATATATTTT.

Comments on this clonotype: This could be a read error, since a much larger clone is one nucleotide away. The chain combines TRBV3-1 with TRBJ2-3, with D maybe TRBD2 (5 bases). The V gene's germline CDR1 is LGHDT and CDR2 YNNKEL (reference sequence). This CDR3 has 14 amino acids. V dropped 0 bases and J dropped 10 bases, with 14 bases sitting between them. The CDR3 here is CASSQEWRAVAQYF. As DNA, the CDR3 is TGTGCCAGCAGCCAAGAATGGCGGGCAGTTGCGCAGTATTTT.